The 30 T cell receptor beta chains reported below all come from one sample, sequenced in a study of shared T cell receptors in the human thymus (dated by TCRdb to 2020 to 2023). The method behind the library was the immunoSEQ multiplex PCR assay. TCRdb stores this immuneACCESS table with in-frame sequences only. Part of the clones is absent; in the studies checked, under half of the shortfall reflects unresolved V genes, and no reason is known for the rest. The sample table holds about 660,000 clones, of which roughly 90% were seen once. The ten largest clones capture about 0.01% of the sample. These sequences were also reported in another study, on human thymus T cells.

Sequencing was performed on thymocytes. These receptors were collected from a boy under two years old with a congenital heart defect. Donor details come from another sample of the same person, matched by shared clones.

The V call is TRBV29-1, the J call TRBJ2-3; 7 bases align to TRBD1. The CDR3 length is 13 residues. With 5 bases clipped from V and 5 bases from J, the junction kept 7 bases outside the gene matches. Looked up from germline, CDR1 is SQVTM and CDR2 is ANQGSEA. In nucleotides, the CDR3 is TGCAGCGTTACCGACAGGGTGAGAGATACGCAGTATTTT. This encodes CSVTDRVRDTQYF.

The J gene is TRBJ2-3, the V gene TRBV7-4, with D uncertain. Germline V CDR1 and CDR2: SGHVT, SQSDAQ. V lost 5 bases to trimming and J lost 2 bases, with 5 bases between them. This CDR3 comprises 12 residues. The CDR3 is CASSLLTDTQYF. The DNA for the CDR3 is TGTGCCAGCAGCCTCCTCACAGATACGCAGTATTTT.

This clone was seen only once. The rearrangement uses TRBV29-1 and TRBJ2-7, with TRBD2 matching 8 bases. V lost 7 bases, J lost 3 bases, and 8 bases stayed unmatched. CDR1 is SQVTM, CDR2 ANQGSEA, per germline. The CDR3 is made up of 13 amino acids. CDR3 nucleotides: TGCAGCGCCAAACTAGCGGAACACTACGAGCAGTACTTC. It specifies CSAKLAEHYEQYF.

The chain is built from TRBV7-2 and TRBJ2-7; 7 bases match TRBD1. CDR3 length equals 15 residues. The V segment lost 5 bases and the J segment 4 bases; nucleotides outside the gene matches: 11. In germline, CDR1 is SGHTA, CDR2 FQGNSA. The CDR3 loop is CASSPRRQGRYEQYF. Written as DNA, the CDR3 is TGTGCCAGCAGCCCCAGGCGACAGGGCCGGTACGAGCAGTACTTC.

The rearrangement links TRBV6-1 to TRBJ1-1, with D tentatively TRBD1 (6 bases). Trimming stripped 0 bases from V and 1 base from J, with 12 bases between. The CDR3 extends over 16 amino acids. Germline lookup yields CDR1 MNHNS and CDR2 SASEGT. The CDR3 loop is CASSEALPTGNTEAFF. The CDR3, as DNA: TGTGCCAGCAGTGAAGCGCTTCCGACAGGGAACACTGAAGCTTTCTTT.

This sequence joins TRBV6-6 and TRBJ2-7; 11 bases are shared with TRBD2. The J segment lost 5 bases and the V segment lost 5 bases, leaving 8 bases of the junction unmatched. From germline, CDR1 is MNHNY and CDR2 SVGAGI (reference sequence). This CDR3 has 15 amino acids. The CDR3 DNA is TGTGCCAGCAGTCGATCGACTAGCGGGAACCACGAGCAGTACTTC. Translating gives CASSRSTSGNHEQYF.

The rearrangement links TRBV5-6 to TRBJ1-1; possibly TRBD1 for D (5 bases). CDR1 is SGHDT and CDR2 is YYEEEE in the germline V gene. V was shortened by 0 bases and J by 5 bases, with 11 bases between the two germline ends. There are 14 residues in the CDR3. CDR3 amino acids: CASSLAGVGTEAFF. CDR3 DNA: TGTGCCAGCAGCTTGGCGGGGGTAGGGACTGAAGCTTTCTTT.

This chain connects TRBV10-3 to TRBJ2-5; D is perhaps TRBD2 (5 bases). Looked up from germline, CDR1 is ENHRY and CDR2 is SYGVKD. V was clipped by 2 bases and J by 5 bases, with 15 bases between them. The CDR3 totals 15 residues. The DNA of the CDR3 is TGTGCCATCAGTGAGAACCATGGACTTACGGAGACCCAGTACTTC. This codes for CAISENHGLTETQYF.

The chain links TRBV18 to TRBJ2-3, with 10 positions matching TRBD1. The CDR3 is 15 amino acids. CDR1 is KGHSH and CDR2 is LQKENI in the germline V gene. V lost 6 bases and J lost 5; bases outside the gene matches: 8. The CDR3 DNA is TGTGCCAGCTCGGAGGACAGGGGGTTTGGAGATACGCAGTATTTT. The encoded protein is CASSEDRGFGDTQYF.

This clone was found once. V is TRBV28 and J is TRBJ1-3, with TRBD1 identical over 8 bases. The CDR3 loop spans 15 amino acids. Germline CDR1 is MDHEN and CDR2 is SYDVKM. V shed 7 bases and J 3 bases; nucleotides not matched to a gene: 8. For the CDR3, the DNA is TGTGCCAGCAACCAACTCGGGACAGGTGGAAACACCATATATTTT. Its translation: CASNQLGTGGNTIYF.

The chain recombines TRBV10-3 with TRBJ1-2, with D possibly TRBD1 on 6 matching bases. Germline V gene lookup returns CDR1 ENHRY and CDR2 SYGVKD. There are 16 residues in the CDR3. Deletions cut 0 bases from V and 7 bases from J, with 18 bases between. Written as DNA, the CDR3 is TGTGCCATCAGTGAGTCGAAGGGACACGCACTCACTGGCTACACCTTC. This translates into CAISESKGHALTGYTF.

This clone occurred once. V gene TRBV27 combines with J gene TRBJ2-1, with D possibly matching TRBD1 (6 bases). The CDR3 consists of 14 residues. Germline V lookup: CDR1 MNHEY, CDR2 SMNVEV (reference sequence). V was shortened by 6 bases and J by 11 bases, with 20 bases between the two germline ends. CDR3 DNA: TGTGCCAGCAGGTCGGGACATCATCACAAACAGCAGTTCTTC. Its protein is CASRSGHHHKQQFF.

The chain carries TRBV11-3 and TRBJ1-2; D may be TRBD1 (6 bases). Trimming took 1 base from V and 8 from J, leaving 17 bases between them. The CDR3 loop spans 15 amino acids. Germline V CDR1 and CDR2: SGHNT, YENEEA. The chain's CDR3 is CASSLVSGTNVGYTF. CDR3 sequence (DNA): TGTGCCAGCAGCTTAGTATCCGGGACAAACGTCGGCTACACCTTC.

This chain uses TRBV5-4 with TRBJ2-5; D might be TRBD1 (5 bases). V lost 4 bases and J 5 bases, leaving 15 bases between the germline ends. Germline-derived CDR1 and CDR2 are SGHNT and YYREEE (reference sequence). The CDR3 sequence is 14 residues long. CDR3 sequence (DNA): TGTGCCAGCAGCCGTGGTGGGGCGAGGGAGACCCAGTACTTC. Translation: CASSRGGARETQYF.

The chain couples TRBV7-3 to TRBJ2-3, with 7 bases fitting TRBD2. The CDR3 has 19 residues. J was trimmed by 0 bases and V by 2 bases; bases with no gene match: 14. The germline CDR1 and CDR2 sequences are SGHTA and FQGTGA. CDR3 protein: CASSLQRRRREASTDTQYF. CDR3 nucleotide sequence: TGTGCCAGCAGCTTACAGCGGAGACGACGGGAGGCAAGCACAGATACGCAGTATTTT.

V usage is TRBV27 and J usage is TRBJ2-7; 10 positions match TRBD1. CDR1 is MNHEY and CDR2 is SMNVEV in the germline V gene (reference sequence). The trim removed 6 bases at V and 6 bases at J, leaving 17 bases unmatched. CDR3 length: 17 amino acids. CDR3 residues: CASSPFPGTGADSEQYF. CDR3 DNA sequence: TGTGCCAGCAGCCCCTTCCCCGGGACAGGGGCCGATTCCGAGCAGTACTTC.

The rearrangement joins TRBV12-5 to TRBJ2-1, with D unresolved. The CDR3 loop spans 11 amino acids. V lost 7 bases, J lost 13 bases, and 14 bases lay in between. Germline V gene lookup returns CDR1 LGHNT and CDR2 FRNRAP. CDR3 DNA: TGTGCTAGTGCCCCCGACACCCCTCAGTTCTTC. As protein: CASAPDTPQFF.

CDR3 sequence reads: CSAAVGENRGETQYF. The CDR3 DNA is TGCAGCGCTGCGGTCGGGGAGAACAGGGGGGAGACCCAGTACTTC. The V and J genes are TRBV29-1 and TRBJ2-5; 8 bases are a match to TRBD1. CDR3 length: 15 amino acids. The germline V gene encodes CDR1 SQVTM and CDR2 ANQGSEA. Trimming at V came to 7 bases and at J to 5 bases, leaving 15 bases not matched to a gene.

The chain uses TRBV9 and TRBJ1-1; no definite D call. The CDR3 spans 14 residues. Trimming stripped 4 bases from V and 1 base from J, with 11 bases between. From germline, CDR1 is SGDLS and CDR2 YYNGEE. CDR3 sequence (DNA): TGTGCCAGCAGCCCCACCGGGGAGAACACTGAAGCTTTCTTT. Residues: CASSPTGENTEAFF. The full variable domain, in which reference TRBV9 and TRBJ1-1 provide the parts outside the CDR3, is DSGVTQTPKHLITATGQRVTLRCSPRSGDLSVYWYQQSLDQGLQFLIQYYNGEERAKGNILERFSAQQFPDLHSELNLSSLELGDSALYFCASSPTGENTEAFFGQGTRLTVV.

J is TRBJ2-7 and V is TRBV5-1; 7 nucleotides agree with TRBD2. Germline V CDR1 and CDR2: SGHRS, YFSETQ. V dropped 3 bases and J dropped 0; count of bases not matched to a gene: 3. The CDR3 covers 14 residues. CDR3 nucleotide sequence: TGCGCCAGCAGCTACGTAGCGGGCTCCTACGAGCAGTACTTC. Its translation is CASSYVAGSYEQYF.

This chain uses TRBV11-2 with TRBJ1-2; the match to TRBD1 covers 7 bases. Germline values: CDR1 SGHAT, CDR2 FQNNGV. The J segment lost 4 bases and the V segment lost 1 base, leaving 9 bases of the junction unmatched. The CDR3 totals 16 residues. The chain's CDR3 is CASSLGRQGDRYGYTF. In nucleotides, the CDR3 is TGTGCCAGCAGCTTAGGACGGCAGGGGGACCGCTATGGCTACACCTTC.

The chain joins TRBV9 to TRBJ2-1; 12 bases match TRBD1. CDR1 is SGDLS and CDR2 is YYNGEE in the germline V gene. The CDR3 covers 16 residues. With 4 bases clipped from V and 4 bases from J, the junction kept 6 bases outside the gene matches. DNA for the CDR3: TGTGCCAGCAGCACTCGGGACAGGGGGCCTTACAATGAGCAGTTCTTC. It encodes CASSTRDRGPYNEQFF.

This clone came up a few times. The chain combines TRBV4-1 with TRBJ2-7, with 7 positions matching TRBD1. CDR3 size: 14 residues. Germline V gene data show CDR1 as MGHRA and CDR2 as YSYEKL. V lost 2 bases and J lost 5; bases outside the gene matches: 6. The CDR3 spells CASSQPGQRDEQYF. CDR3 in DNA: TGCGCCAGCAGCCAACCGGGACAGAGGGACGAGCAGTACTTC.

The rearrangement uses TRBV28 and TRBJ2-7, with TRBD2 identical over 11 bases. The germline V gene has CDR1 MDHEN and CDR2 SYDVKM. The V segment lost 6 bases and the J segment 3 bases; nucleotides outside the gene matches: 7. CDR3 size: 15 residues. The CDR3 region is CASSPPTSGNYEQYF. The CDR3 coding sequence is TGTGCCAGCAGCCCCCCGACTAGCGGGAACTACGAGCAGTACTTC.

V and J are TRBV10-3 and TRBJ1-2; D not certain. The CDR3 is made up of 13 amino acids. V was clipped by 6 bases and J by 2 bases, with 10 bases between them. The germline gives CDR1 ENHRY, CDR2 SYGVKD. CDR3 in DNA: TGTGCCATCAGAAGAGGTGTGAACTATGGCTACACCTTC. Translating it yields CAIRRGVNYGYTF.

The chain joins TRBV9 to TRBJ2-7; 8 nucleotides line up with TRBD2. The CDR3 covers 16 residues. After removal of 4 bases from V and 1 base from J, the junction contained 10 bases not matched to a gene. Per germline, CDR1 SGDLS and CDR2 YYNGEE. The CDR3 loop reads CASSPPGRGGSYEQYF. CDR3 bases: TGTGCCAGCAGCCCGCCCGGGAGGGGGGGTTCCTACGAGCAGTACTTC.

The rearrangement joins TRBV28 to TRBJ2-1; 7 nucleotides agree with TRBD2. CDR3 length: 15 amino acids. Germline V CDR1 and CDR2: MDHEN, SYDVKM. The ends lost 2 bases at V and 5 bases at J; junction bases unmatched: 6. The CDR3 DNA follows: TGTGCCAGCAGTTTACGCGGGACTACAAACAATGAGCAGTTCTTC. This encodes CASSLRGTTNNEQFF.

The gene calls are TRBV9 and TRBJ2-1; TRBD1 aligns across 9 bases. The trim removed 6 bases at V and 12 bases at J, leaving 25 bases unmatched. The CDR3 is made up of 18 amino acids. Germline assignment: CDR1 SGDLS and CDR2 YYNGEE. The CDR3 region is CASTPQVSGQGPGHGQFF. The DNA for the CDR3 is TGTGCCAGCACCCCCCAGGTCTCGGGACAGGGACCCGGTCATGGGCAGTTCTTC.

J is TRBJ2-5 and V is TRBV27; D is unresolved. CDR3 size: 11 residues. Germline V CDR1 and CDR2: MNHEY, SMNVEV (reference sequence). Trimming stripped 7 bases from V and 0 bases from J, with 3 bases between. CDR3 sequence reads: CASTDQETQYF. CDR3 sequence (DNA): TGTGCCAGCACCGACCAAGAGACCCAGTACTTC.

The J gene is TRBJ1-3, the V gene TRBV27, with 7 bases aligning to TRBD1. The CDR3 covers 15 residues. Trimming cost V 5 bases and J 0 bases; bases outside gene matches: 4. Germline loops: CDR1 MNHEY, CDR2 SMNVEV (reference sequence). The CDR3 sequence is CASSPRDSSGNTIYF. CDR3 sequence (DNA): TGTGCCAGCAGTCCGAGGGACAGCTCTGGAAACACCATATATTTT.